These 27 T cell receptor beta chains were all obtained from the same sample, sequenced in a study of blood T cell repertoires in COVID-19. The method was immunoSEQ multiplex PCR; TCRdb's version includes in-frame clones alone and lacks a portion of them. The sample lists more than 350,000 clones; more than 80% were seen once. The sequenced sample consisted of peripheral blood. The receptors come from a woman in her thirties with COVID-19, enrolled during active disease.

The genes are TRBV13 and TRBJ2-2; TRBD2 aligns across 8 bases. With V trimmed by 3 bases and J by 8 bases, 14 bases remained unmatched. The germline gives CDR1 PRHDT, CDR2 FYEKMQ (reference sequence). This CDR3 region has 17 residues. The CDR3 spells CASSFLIDVSGSGELFF. CDR3 DNA: TGTGCCAGCAGCTTCCTTATAGACGTAAGCGGGAGTGGGGAGCTGTTTTTT.

The V and J genes are TRBV20-1 and TRBJ1-1; a weak D match, TRBD1 (5 bases). There are 11 residues in the CDR3. Germline V gene lookup returns CDR1 DFQATT and CDR2 SNEGSKA (reference sequence). Deletions cut 5 bases from V and 11 bases from J, with 15 bases between. CDR3 in DNA: TGCAGTGCTCTTGACAGATGGGTGGCTTTCTTT. The encoded protein is CSALDRWVAFF.

The rearrangement uses TRBV30 and TRBJ2-1; no reliable D call. The germline CDR1 and CDR2 sequences are GTSNPN and SVGIG (reference sequence). The CDR3 runs 13 residues. Trimming stripped 1 base from V and 1 base from J, with 5 bases between. The CDR3, as DNA: TGTGCCTGGAGTGATAATTCCTACAATGAGCAGTTCTTC. Residues: CAWSDNSYNEQFF. The whole variable domain, remainder taken from reference TRBV30 and TRBJ2-1, is SQTIHQWPATLVQPVGSPLSLECTVEGTSNPNLYWYRQAAGRGLQLLFYSVGIGQISSEVPQNLSASRPQDRQFILSSKKLLLSDSGFYLCAWSDNSYNEQFFGPGTRLTVL.

This chain connects TRBV12-3 or TRBV12-4 to TRBJ1-1, with D tentatively TRBD1 (6 bases). The CDR3 has 13 residues. V lost 6 bases and J 5 bases, leaving 13 bases between the germline ends. CDR3 sequence reads: CASSLSRGTEAFF. For the CDR3, the DNA is TGTGCCAGCAGCCTTTCGAGGGGGACTGAAGCTTTCTTT.

This chain uses TRBV28 with TRBJ2-7; D unresolved. V was trimmed by 3 bases and J by 4 bases, leaving 4 bases between them. CDR1 is MDHEN, CDR2 SYDVKM, per germline. This CDR3 contains 11 residues. In nucleotides, the CDR3 is TGTGCCAGCAGTTTCGGTTACGAGCAGTACGTC. It codes for CASSFGYEQYV.

The chain employs TRBV28 and TRBJ2-3; 9 bases align to TRBD1. The V segment lost 5 bases and the J segment 4 bases; nucleotides outside the gene matches: 7. The CDR3 consists of 15 residues. Germline CDR1 reads MDHEN; CDR2 reads SYDVKM. The CDR3: CASSKQGARADTQYF. The CDR3 bases are TGTGCCAGCAGTAAACAGGGGGCGCGGGCAGATACGCAGTATTTT.

This clone was observed a single time. The V and J genes are TRBV24-1 and TRBJ2-2; TRBD1 might be the D (6 bases). V was pared by 6 bases and J by 6 bases, with 16 bases between. The CDR3 sequence is 15 residues long. Germline assignment: CDR1 KGHDR and CDR2 SFDVKD. As DNA, the CDR3 is TGTGCCACCAGTAGCCGGGACATGGTATCCGGGGAGCTGTTTTTT. Its translation is CATSSRDMVSGELFF.

As DNA, the CDR3 is TGTGCCAGCAGCTTAGCGCCAGGGATGGGGAACACTGAAGCTTTCTTT. Its protein is CASSLAPGMGNTEAFF. This chain links TRBV7-2 with TRBJ1-1; tentatively, D is TRBD1 (5 bases). The CDR3 loop spans 16 amino acids. Germline CDR1 reads SGHTA; CDR2 reads FQGNSA. The V end was cut by 0 bases, the J end by 1 base, with 12 bases between.

This clone is a singleton in its sample. This chain uses TRBV3-1 (or the pseudogene TRBV3-2) with TRBJ2-7, with TRBD1 identical over 11 bases. Germline CDR1 LGHDT, CDR2 YNNKEL (reference sequence). This CDR3 comprises 15 residues. The J segment lost 0 bases and the V segment lost 3 bases, leaving 1 base of the junction unmatched. CDR3 residues: CASSHGTGGSYEQYF. CDR3 sequence (DNA): TGTGCCAGCAGCCACGGGACAGGGGGCTCCTACGAGCAGTACTTC.

The genes are TRBV6-2 or TRBV6-3 and TRBJ2-5, with 9 positions matching TRBD2. J was trimmed by 2 bases and V by 6 bases; bases with no gene match: 7. Germline CDR1 reads MNHEY; CDR2 reads SVGEGT. The CDR3 extends over 15 amino acids. The CDR3 sequence is CASSSAAGGQETQYF. The CDR3 bases are TGTGCCAGCAGCTCGGCAGCGGGGGGTCAAGAGACCCAGTACTTC.

The J gene is TRBJ2-1, the V gene TRBV11-2; TRBD1 matches at 7 bases. CDR1 and CDR2 (germline): SGHAT, FQNNGV. The length of the CDR3 is 15 residues. J lost 6 bases, V lost 2 bases, and 7 bases had no gene match. The CDR3, as DNA: TGTGCCAGCAGCTTATCAGGGGGAGACCTCAATGAGCAGTTCTTC. It is translated as CASSLSGGDLNEQFF.

The chain links TRBV5-1 to TRBJ1-2; 10 nucleotides agree with TRBD1. V lost 3 bases and J lost 8; bases outside the gene matches: 10. The length of the CDR3 is 15 residues. Germline CDR1 SGHRS, CDR2 YFSETQ. DNA of the CDR3: TGCGCCAGCAGCTGGCGGGGACAGGGGCGAGAAGGCTACACCTTC. Its protein product is CASSWRGQGREGYTF.

The rearrangement uses TRBV10-2 and TRBJ1-2; 7 nucleotides match TRBD1. The trim removed 3 bases at V and 7 bases at J, leaving 8 bases unmatched. Looked up from germline, CDR1 is WSHSY and CDR2 is SAAADI. There are 14 residues in the CDR3. CDR3 amino acids: CASSDLTGTFGYTF. The DNA of the CDR3 is TGCGCCAGCAGTGATCTGACAGGGACTTTTGGCTACACCTTC.

This clone was counted once. CDR3 sequence reads: CASSLEGQGAYGYTF. In DNA form, the CDR3 reads TGCGCCAGCAGCTTGGAGGGACAGGGGGCCTATGGCTACACCTTC. This chain links TRBV5-1 with TRBJ1-2; 12 nucleotides line up with TRBD1. The CDR3 has 15 amino acids. Germline CDR1 reads SGHRS; CDR2 reads YFSETQ. With V trimmed by 0 bases and J by 4 bases, 1 base remained unmatched.

V gene TRBV11-3 combines with J gene TRBJ2-1; 15 nucleotides line up with TRBD2. V trimming: 5 bases; J trimming: 10 bases; junction bases outside the gene matches: 6. The CDR3 has 15 amino acids. The germline V gene encodes CDR1 SGHNT and CDR2 YENEEA. The CDR3 DNA follows: TGTGCCAGCAGCCCTACGGGACTAGCGGGAGGAGAGCAGTTCTTC. It yields the protein CASSPTGLAGGEQFF.

The chain recombines TRBV5-1 with TRBJ2-3, with TRBD1 as a possible D gene (5 bases). The germline V gene encodes CDR1 SGHRS and CDR2 YFSETQ. V was clipped by 1 base and J by 0 bases, with 9 bases between them. The CDR3 extends over 15 amino acids. The CDR3 nucleotides read TGCGCCAGCAGCTTGTTCAGGGCGAGCACAGATACGCAGTATTTT. It encodes CASSLFRASTDTQYF.

The chain has TRBV7-9 and TRBJ2-3; TRBD2 matches 11 bases. Germline V CDR1 and CDR2: SEHNR, FQNEAQ (reference sequence). The trim removed 7 bases at V and 0 bases at J, leaving 6 bases unmatched. This CDR3 is 16 amino acids long. The CDR3 loop reads CASKLAGVLSTDTQYF. As DNA, the CDR3 is TGTGCCAGCAAACTAGCGGGAGTATTAAGCACAGATACGCAGTATTTT.

This clone came up a few times. The genes are TRBV6-4 and TRBJ1-2; D gene unclear. This CDR3 has 13 residues. V was clipped by 5 bases and J by 4 bases, with 11 bases between them. Germline CDR1 and CDR2: MRHNA and SNTAGT. The CDR3 DNA reads TGTGCCAGCAGTCGCGGACTTGTCTATGGCTACACCTTC. Protein product: CASSRGLVYGYTF.

The chain recombines TRBV27 with TRBJ2-1, with TRBD2 identical over 12 bases. Unmatched junction bases numbered 9, after V lost 0 bases and J lost 9 bases. This CDR3 contains 17 residues. CDR1 is MNHEY, CDR2 SMNVEV, per germline (reference sequence). CDR3 nucleotide sequence: TGTGCCAGCAGTTTATCGGGAGGACTAGCGGGATCGGTTGAGCAGTTCTTC. This gives the protein CASSLSGGLAGSVEQFF.

The V call is TRBV25-1, the J call TRBJ1-2, with D possibly being TRBD1 (5 bases). In germline, CDR1 is MGHDK, CDR2 SYGVNS. V lost 6 bases, J lost 2 bases, and 10 bases lay in between. This CDR3 has 13 amino acids. The DNA for the CDR3 is TGTGCCAGCAGCCGCCCAGGGAACTATGGCTACACCTTC. Encoded protein: CASSRPGNYGYTF.

The V call is TRBV5-1, the J call TRBJ2-3, with 7 nucleotides matching TRBD1. Germline trimming cut 1 base from V and 0 bases from J; bases unmatched to any gene: 8. Looked up from germline, CDR1 is SGHRS and CDR2 is YFSETQ. This CDR3 is built from 17 residues. CDR3 protein: CASSLLQGPASTDTQYF. CDR3 DNA: TGCGCCAGCAGCTTGCTACAGGGGCCCGCTAGCACAGATACGCAGTATTTT.

The chain couples TRBV10-3 to TRBJ2-7; D gene uncertain. This CDR3 is built from 12 residues. Germline assignment: CDR1 ENHRY and CDR2 SYGVKD. V lost 0 bases and J 3 bases, leaving 3 bases between the germline ends. This CDR3 is CAISESSYEQYF. In nucleotides, the CDR3 is TGTGCCATCAGTGAGTCGAGCTACGAGCAGTACTTC.

The rearrangement links TRBV7-6 to TRBJ1-4; D gene ambiguous. The V gene lost 2 bases and the J gene lost 8 bases, with 18 bases spanning the gap. There are 16 residues in the CDR3. Germline CDR1 is SGHVS and CDR2 is FNYEAQ. CDR3 sequence (DNA): TGTGCCAGCAGCTTATCATCGGGTGGCCCAAGAGAAAAACTGTTTTTT. Residues: CASSLSSGGPREKLFF.

The J gene is TRBJ2-1, the V gene TRBV11-3; TRBD2 aligns across 9 bases. V lost 5 bases to trimming and J lost 10 bases; unmatched junction nucleotides: 6. Germline assignment: CDR1 SGHNT and CDR2 YENEEA. The CDR3 is 13 amino acids. The CDR3 nucleotides read TGTGCCAGCAGCCTCAGCGGGAGGAAGGAGCAGTTCTTC. Protein product: CASSLSGRKEQFF.

The chain recombines TRBV6-2 or TRBV6-3 with TRBJ1-6; 12 nucleotides align to TRBD1. Trimming took 0 bases from V and 8 from J; bases not matched to a gene: 5. Germline V gene data show CDR1 as MNHEY and CDR2 as SVGEGT. The CDR3 is made up of 17 amino acids. The DNA of the CDR3 is TGTGCCAGCAGTTACTCGCGGGACAGGGGGCCTGATTCACCCCTCCACTTT. It encodes CASSYSRDRGPDSPLHF.

The V and J genes are TRBV15 and TRBJ1-3; 9 bases agree with TRBD1. CDR3 length: 13 residues. Germline CDR1 LNHNV, CDR2 YYDKDF (reference sequence). Trimming took 10 bases from V and 4 from J; bases not matched to a gene: 5. This CDR3 is CASTGGYGNTIYF. The CDR3 nucleotides are TGTGCCAGCACAGGGGGCTACGGAAACACCATATATTTT.

V and J are TRBV29-1 and TRBJ1-3; a possible D gene is TRBD1 (5 bases). The CDR3 covers 18 residues. The germline gives CDR1 SQVTM, CDR2 ANQGSEA. Trimming cost V 0 bases and J 0 bases, with 18 bases left between them. The CDR3, as DNA: TGCAGCGTTGAAGACTTCGGAGGGGCCTTAAACTCTGGAAACACCATATATTTT. Amino acid sequence: CSVEDFGGALNSGNTIYF.